This is a list of T cell receptor beta chains from one sample in a study of blood T cells in healthy people across ages. TCRdb redid the calling of the 5' RACE reads with MiXCR, one entry per CDR3 protein. The profile shows approximately 810,000 distinct CDR3 sequences, roughly 26% of them singletons. Sequencing was performed on blood. These receptor sequences come from a woman at least 80 years old in good health. CDR3s include the opening cysteine and the closing phenylalanine or tryptophan. A D gene is named only where the DNA matches it firmly. Where a row states a size, it is once, few, many or the class of an expanded clone; other rows omit it.

v_gene	d_gene	abundance	j_gene	CDR3nt	CDR3aa
TRBV11-2	-	many	TRBJ2-7	TGTGCCAGCAGGGATCCCGGGACAAGGGTCTGGGAGCAGTACTTC	CASRDPGTRVWEQYF
TRBV6-2/TRBV6-3	TRBD1	many	TRBJ1-2	TGTGCCAGCAGTTCGTCCGACAGGGCCTATGGCTACACCTTC	CASSSSDRAYGYTF
TRBV20-1	TRBD1	many	TRBJ2-1	TGCAGTGCTAGCGCTAGACAGGGATCGGGCTCCTACAATGAGCAGTTCTTC	CSASARQGSGSYNEQFF
TRBV10-3	-	-	TRBJ1-1	TGTGCCATCAGTGAGTCGGACCGAGCTTTCTTT	CAISESDRAFF
TRBV24-1	TRBD2	many	TRBJ2-6	TGTGCCACCGGCGGGGGGGTATCTGGGGCCAACGTCCTGACTTTC	CATGGGVSGANVLTF
TRBV24-1	-	-	TRBJ1-1	TGTGCCACCAGTGATTTAAGTATTTCCGGCCCCAAAGACACTGAAGCTTTCTTT	CATSDLSISGPKDTEAFF
TRBV12-3/TRBV12-4	-	-	TRBJ2-5	TGTGCCTGCAGTTTAGGTGGCACATCTCGAGAGCAGTACTTC	CACSLGGTSREQYF
TRBV11-2	-	many	TRBJ2-7	TGTGCCAGCAGCTTAGGGATTGTGGGGGTGAGCTCCTACGAGCAGTACTTC	CASSLGIVGVSSYEQYF
TRBV7-9	TRBD2	few	TRBJ2-3	TGTGCCAGCAGCTTAGCGGGGACTAGCGGGGTAGCAGATACGCAGTATTTT	CASSLAGTSGVADTQYF
TRBV9	-	few	TRBJ1-6	TGTGCCAGCAGCACCCACGTAGTGACGGGCGGCCGGTCACCCCTCCACTTT	CASSTHVVTGGRSPLHF
TRBV20-1	TRBD1	many	TRBJ2-1	TGCAGTGCTATAACAGGGGGAATAAACAATGAGCAGTTCTTC	CSAITGGINNEQFF
TRBV7-2	-	few	TRBJ2-3	TGTGCCAGCAGCATCGCCGGGGCGGGGGATACGCAGTATTTT	CASSIAGAGDTQYF
TRBV7-2	-	many	TRBJ1-2	TGTGCCAGCAGCTTAGCCGGGACATCCGAGGAGGGCTACACCTTC	CASSLAGTSEEGYTF
TRBV20-1	-	-	TRBJ1-1	TGCAGTGGGCGCCAAACAGGGATGAACGCTGAAGCTTTCTTT	CSGRQTGMNAEAFF
TRBV4-3	TRBD2	many	TRBJ2-3	TGCGCCAGCAGCCTCGGACTAGCGGGGACCCCGGATACGCAGTATTTT	CASSLGLAGTPDTQYF
TRBV6-5	TRBD2	-	TRBJ2-5	TGTGCCAGCAGTTACTCGACTAGCGGACGACAAGAGACCCAGTACTTC	CASSYSTSGRQETQYF
TRBV4-3	TRBD2	-	TRBJ2-1	TGCGCCAGCAGCCGGAATTACAGGGGGGTACTAGCGGGAGTATACAATGAGCAGTTCTTC	CASSRNYRGVLAGVYNEQFF
TRBV6-6	-	many	TRBJ2-7	TGTGCCAGCAGATCTACAGGTCTCTCCTACGAGCAGTACTTC	CASRSTGLSYEQYF